This T cell receptor (beta chain) was sequenced during a study of early T cells in non-severe SARS-CoV-2 infection. Study results and limitations: Anti-spike CD8 specificities were favored by VDJdb matching, whose results missed private and CD4 specificities.

TCRdb re-called the 5' RACE reads through MiXCR, storing one row per CDR3 protein. The sample holds some 64,000 distinct CDR3 sequences, 20% to 25% seen once. This CDR3 contains 12 residues. V lost 6 bases to trimming and J lost 4 bases, with 12 bases between them. CDR1 and CDR2 (germline): DFQATT, SNEGSKA (reference sequence). This clonotype was seen just once. Its cognate antigen is unknown. This specimen consisted of whole blood, obtained at baseline. The source is an adult who was a healthcare worker with PCR-confirmed SARS-CoV-2 infection or an uninfected control (not recorded which). This rearrangement joins TRBV20-1 to TRBJ1-2, with D unclear. CDR3 loop: CSAAAPGYGYTF. The CDR3 DNA reads as TGCAGTGCGGCGGCGCCAGGCTATGGCTACACCTTC.